These 29 T cell receptor beta chains originate from one sample sequenced in a study of identical twins. TCRdb fed the 5' RACE reads into MiXCR, producing one record per CDR3 protein. Seen here are hundreds of thousands of distinct CDR3 sequences, about a fifth observed once, and the top ten hold about 0.5%. These data were also filed under a second study, of yellow fever vaccine responses in identical twins.

The specimen was CD4+ T cells sorted from blood. All receptors derive from a woman between 18 and 29 years old in good health.

This clonotype was observed a handful of times. The chain carries TRBV5-1 and TRBJ2-2, with D tentatively TRBD1 or TRBD2 (5 bases each). The CDR3 consists of 13 residues. CDR1 is SGHRS, CDR2 YFSETQ, per germline. The ends were cut back, 3 bases at V and 4 bases at J, with 7 bases in the middle. The CDR3 bases are TGCGCCAGCAGCTCCGGGGCCACCGGGGAGCTGTTTTTT. Its protein is CASSSGATGELFF.

Only a few counts were recorded for this clonotype. V and J are TRBV4-2 and TRBJ2-7, with 14 nucleotides matching TRBD2. CDR1 and CDR2 (germline): LGHNA, YNFKEQ. This CDR3 comprises 21 residues. The V and J ends lost 1 base and 4 bases, in that order; junction bases with no gene match: 18. DNA for the CDR3: TGTGCCAGCAGCCAAGTGGCCCCGACTAGCGGGAGGGCCTCCTATTTTTACGAGCAGTACTTC. It is translated as CASSQVAPTSGRASYFYEQYF.

The chain links TRBV7-9 to TRBJ2-3; TRBD2 might be the D (5 bases). The CDR3 consists of 16 residues. V was clipped by 2 bases and J by 0 bases, with 12 bases between them. The V gene's germline CDR1 is SEHNR and CDR2 FQNEAQ (reference sequence). The CDR3 region has the DNA TGTGCCAGCAGCTTACTGACTACCCCTAGCACAGATACGCAGTATTTT. Translated: CASSLLTTPSTDTQYF. Based on the CDR3 plus reference TRBV7-9 and TRBJ2-3, the full variable domain is DTGVSQNPRHKITKRGQNVTFRCDPISEHNRLYWYRQTLGQGPEFLTYFQNEAQLEKSRLLSDRFSAERPKGSFSTLEIQRTEQGDSAMYLCASSLLTTPSTDTQYFGPGTRLTVL.

This clonotype was seen a few times. V and J are TRBV5-6 and TRBJ2-1; D uncertain. V lost 0 bases and J lost 6, with 7 bases in between. The CDR3 consists of 13 residues. Germline CDR1 and CDR2: SGHDT and YYEEEE. The CDR3: CASSLGFPNEQFF. DNA for the CDR3: TGTGCCAGCAGCTTGGGCTTCCCCAATGAGCAGTTCTTC.

CDR3 sequence: CASSLDRKGGNEQFF. CDR3 DNA: TGTGCCAGCAGCTTAGATAGAAAAGGTGGCAATGAGCAGTTCTTC. V gene TRBV7-9 combines with J gene TRBJ2-1, with D hard to call. V was trimmed by 1 base and J by 6 bases, leaving 13 bases between them. CDR1 is SEHNR, CDR2 FQNEAQ, per germline (reference sequence). The CDR3 is 15 residues long.

The chain's CDR3 is CASSQVTLLNTEAFF. The CDR3 coding sequence is TGTGCCAGCAGCCAAGTTACACTCCTGAACACTGAAGCTTTCTTT. The genes are TRBV14 and TRBJ1-1; D remains ambiguous. V lost 1 base and J 0 bases, leaving 9 bases between the germline ends. Germline lookup yields CDR1 SGHDN and CDR2 FVKESK. The CDR3 length is 15 residues.

This sequence joins TRBV7-8 and TRBJ2-7; D ambiguous. The CDR3 contains 15 residues. The V end lost 4 bases, the J end lost 2 bases, and 15 bases lay between the germline ends. Germline lookup yields CDR1 SGHVS and CDR2 FQNEAQ. As DNA, the CDR3 is TGTGCCAGCAGCTCGACAATATCACGGGCCTACGAGCAGTACTTC. This codes for CASSSTISRAYEQYF.

There are a few counts of this clonotype. The J gene is TRBJ2-7, the V gene TRBV4-2; D possibly corresponds to TRBD2 (5 bases). CDR3 length: 14 amino acids. Looked up from germline, CDR1 is LGHNA and CDR2 is YNFKEQ. Trimming shortened V by 1 base and J by 6 bases, and 13 bases separated the two germline ends. The CDR3 sequence is CASSQGISEGEQYF. CDR3 DNA: TGTGCCAGCAGCCAAGGGATCTCCGAGGGCGAGCAGTACTTC.

CDR3 sequence (DNA): TGTGCCAGCCGCCCGCTGGCGGCCGGGGAGCTGTTTTTT. Its protein is CASRPLAAGELFF. This chain uses TRBV6-1 with TRBJ2-2; D unclear. CDR1 is MNHNS and CDR2 is SASEGT in the germline V gene. Trimming cost V 8 bases and J 6 bases, with 13 bases left between them. There are 13 residues in the CDR3.

The chain employs TRBV20-1 and TRBJ2-5, with D tentatively TRBD1 (7 bases). Germline assignment: CDR1 DFQATT and CDR2 SNEGSKA (reference sequence). Deletions cut 3 bases from V and 2 bases from J, with 16 bases between. This CDR3 spans 15 amino acids. The chain's CDR3 is CSASGGTASQETQYF. CDR3 DNA sequence: TGCAGTGCTAGTGGCGGGACAGCGAGTCAAGAGACCCAGTACTTC.

This clonotype came up once. The J gene is TRBJ2-7, the V gene TRBV15; D not certain. The germline gives CDR1 LNHNV, CDR2 YYDKDF (reference sequence). Trimming left V 0 bases short and J 3 bases short, with 6 bases between. This CDR3 region has 13 residues. CDR3 sequence: CATSRDQVYEQYF. The DNA of the CDR3 is TGTGCCACCAGCAGAGATCAAGTCTACGAGCAGTACTTC.

The genes are TRBV19 and TRBJ1-1; 7 nucleotides line up with TRBD1. The V gene's germline CDR1 is LNHDA and CDR2 SQIVND (reference sequence). This CDR3 has 13 residues. Trimming at V came to 9 bases and at J to 2 bases, leaving 6 bases not matched to a gene. CDR3 nucleotide sequence: TGTGCCAGCGAACGGGACAGCAACACTGAAGCTTTCTTT. Its protein is CASERDSNTEAFF. The whole variable domain, remainder taken from reference TRBV19 and TRBJ1-1, is DGGITQSPKYLFRKEGQNVTLSCEQNLNHDAMYWYRQDPGQGLRLIYYSQIVNDFQKGDIAEGYSVSREKKESFPLTVTSAQKNPTAFYLCASERDSNTEAFFGQGTRLTVV.

There are a few counts of this clonotype. This rearrangement joins TRBV20-1 to TRBJ2-1, with D uncertain. The CDR3 consists of 15 residues. Germline V gene lookup returns CDR1 DFQATT and CDR2 SNEGSKA (reference sequence). V lost 0 bases to trimming and J lost 9 bases, with 18 bases between them. CDR3: CSARDHRLGLSEQFF. The CDR3 DNA follows: TGCAGTGCTAGAGATCATAGACTCGGTCTGAGTGAGCAGTTCTTC.

The rearrangement links TRBV29-1 to TRBJ2-1, with a weak D call TRBD1 (5 bases). This CDR3 has 17 amino acids. Germline CDR1 is SQVTM and CDR2 is ANQGSEA. Deletions cut 0 bases from V and 0 bases from J, with 15 bases between. The CDR3 region is CSVEDLGVPSSYNEQFF. The CDR3 nucleotides are TGCAGCGTTGAAGATCTAGGGGTACCAAGCTCCTACAATGAGCAGTTCTTC.

The chain is built from TRBV5-1 and TRBJ2-7; D could derive from TRBD1 or TRBD2 (5 bases each). CDR3 size: 14 residues. The V end was cut by 2 bases, the J end by 7 bases, with 16 bases between. The germline gives CDR1 SGHRS, CDR2 YFSETQ. The CDR3, as DNA: TGCGCCAGCAGCTTACGGGACCTTGTTGAAGAGCAGTACTTC. This encodes CASSLRDLVEEQYF.

The V and J genes are TRBV20-1 and TRBJ2-7; 9 bases fit TRBD2. J lost 6 bases, V lost 0 bases, and 6 bases had no gene match. Germline-derived CDR1 and CDR2 are DFQATT and SNEGSKA (reference sequence). This CDR3 is 14 amino acids long. CDR3: CSARDLAGAGEQYF. CDR3 coding DNA: TGCAGTGCTAGAGATTTAGCGGGGGCGGGCGAGCAGTACTTC.

In this sample, this clonotype turned up a few times. The J gene is TRBJ2-4, the V gene TRBV20-1; TRBD1 might be the D (5 bases). Germline V gene lookup returns CDR1 DFQATT and CDR2 SNEGSKA (reference sequence). The CDR3 runs to 15 residues. Trimming shortened V by 6 bases and J by 6 bases, and 21 bases separated the two germline ends. CDR3 nucleotides: TGCAGTGCCGCAACCCAGACAGTATCCCGAAACATTCAGTACTTC. Protein sequence: CSAATQTVSRNIQYF.

This clonotype came up a few times. This chain links TRBV5-5 with TRBJ2-7; D may be TRBD2 (6 bases). V lost 2 bases, J lost 3 bases, and 18 bases lay in between. Germline lookup yields CDR1 SGHKS and CDR2 YYEKEE (reference sequence). CDR3 length: 16 residues. The CDR3 DNA is TGTGCCAGCAGCTTCCGCCAGGGAGGATTGGGCTACGAGCAGTACTTC. Translated: CASSFRQGGLGYEQYF.

This clonotype was observed a few times. This chain uses TRBV12-3 or TRBV12-4 with TRBJ2-7; no clear D. The CDR3 covers 11 residues. V shed 6 bases and J shed 3 bases, with 6 bases lying between them. The CDR3 nucleotides are TGTGCCAGCAGGAATAACTACGAGCAGTACTTC. It encodes CASRNNYEQYF.

V is TRBV5-6 and J is TRBJ2-2; no firm D call. The CDR3 contains 15 residues. Germline CDR1 SGHDT, CDR2 YYEEEE. V lost 0 bases and J 3 bases, leaving 9 bases between the germline ends. The DNA of the CDR3 is TGTGCCAGCAGCTTGGGAAGGTTCTACACCGGGGAGCTGTTTTTT. This sequence encodes CASSLGRFYTGELFF.

The V and J genes are TRBV10-3 and TRBJ2-3, with no clear D. The CDR3 consists of 14 residues. V was trimmed by 3 bases and J by 5 bases, leaving 12 bases between them. From germline, CDR1 is ENHRY and CDR2 SYGVKD. CDR3 loop: CAISDRTSGDTQYF. The CDR3 coding sequence is TGTGCCATCAGTGACAGGACCTCGGGAGATACGCAGTATTTT.

The chain employs TRBV5-1 and TRBJ2-1; D is possibly TRBD1 or TRBD2 (5 bases each). The CDR3 covers 15 residues. Germline V CDR1 and CDR2: SGHRS, YFSETQ. Trimming removed 4 bases from V and 4 bases from J, with 15 bases in between. CDR3 loop: CASSTDSGTYNEQFF. In DNA, the CDR3 is TGCGCCAGCAGCACCGACAGCGGAACATACAATGAGCAGTTCTTC.

This clonotype was observed many times. This chain uses TRBV20-1 with TRBJ1-2, with D unresolved. Looked up from germline, CDR1 is DFQATT and CDR2 is SNEGSKA (reference sequence). Trimming stripped 1 base from V and 6 bases from J, with 12 bases between. The length of the CDR3 is 13 residues. The CDR3, as DNA: TGCAGTGCTAGAGTAGTGGGTGTTGATGGCTACACCTTC. Amino acid sequence: CSARVVGVDGYTF.

This clonotype was detected a few times. The gene calls are TRBV4-1 and TRBJ1-5; D not certain. The ends were cut back, 1 base at V and 4 bases at J, with 5 bases in the middle. From germline, CDR1 is MGHRA and CDR2 YSYEKL. The CDR3 extends over 13 amino acids. The CDR3 region is CASSQVVNQPQHF. As DNA, the CDR3 is TGCGCCAGCAGCCAAGTCGTTAATCAGCCCCAGCATTTT.

CDR3 protein: CASSYSLLAGWGYTF. The CDR3 DNA reads as TGTGCCAGCAGTTACTCGTTGTTAGCGGGGTGGGGCTACACCTTC. This sequence joins TRBV6-5 and TRBJ1-2; the D is unclear. V lost 0 bases to trimming and J lost 8 bases, with 16 bases between them. The germline gives CDR1 MNHEY, CDR2 SVGAGI. The CDR3 has 15 amino acids.

This clonotype was counted a few times. The chain couples TRBV5-5 to TRBJ1-5; D is uncertain. In germline, CDR1 is SGHKS, CDR2 YYEKEE (reference sequence). The CDR3 has 16 amino acids. Between the trimmed V and J ends, which lost 0 bases and 1 base, there was a span of 11 bases. The CDR3 loop reads CASSLGLISSNQPQHF. The CDR3 region has the DNA TGTGCCAGCAGCTTGGGACTTATATCGAGCAATCAGCCCCAGCATTTT.

The genes are TRBV6-2 or TRBV6-3 and TRBJ2-7; no clear D gene. The CDR3 runs 13 residues. Germline loops: CDR1 MNHEY, CDR2 SVGEGT. The germline V and J ends were trimmed by 2 bases and 0 bases, with 5 bases remaining between them. The CDR3 spells CASSYVSSYEQYV. For the CDR3, the DNA is TGTGCCAGCAGTTACGTAAGCTCCTACGAGCAGTACGTC.

This chain links TRBV28 with TRBJ1-1, with D possibly matching TRBD1 (5 bases). This CDR3 has 17 residues. V was pared by 4 bases and J by 2 bases, with 20 bases between. CDR1 is MDHEN and CDR2 is SYDVKM in the germline V gene. The CDR3 sequence: CASSSGGDIGRNTEAFF. CDR3 DNA: TGTGCCAGCAGTTCTGGGGGAGACATCGGGAGAAACACTGAAGCTTTCTTT.

A few counts support this clonotype. The chain carries TRBV7-2 and TRBJ1-1, with D uncertain. CDR1 SGHTA and CDR2 FQGNSA come from the germline V gene. The CDR3 loop spans 14 amino acids. V lost 3 bases to trimming and J lost 0 bases, with 8 bases between them. CDR3 sequence (DNA): TGTGCCAGCAGCTTTGGGTTTTTGAACACTGAAGCTTTCTTT. Translated, it gives CASSFGFLNTEAFF.